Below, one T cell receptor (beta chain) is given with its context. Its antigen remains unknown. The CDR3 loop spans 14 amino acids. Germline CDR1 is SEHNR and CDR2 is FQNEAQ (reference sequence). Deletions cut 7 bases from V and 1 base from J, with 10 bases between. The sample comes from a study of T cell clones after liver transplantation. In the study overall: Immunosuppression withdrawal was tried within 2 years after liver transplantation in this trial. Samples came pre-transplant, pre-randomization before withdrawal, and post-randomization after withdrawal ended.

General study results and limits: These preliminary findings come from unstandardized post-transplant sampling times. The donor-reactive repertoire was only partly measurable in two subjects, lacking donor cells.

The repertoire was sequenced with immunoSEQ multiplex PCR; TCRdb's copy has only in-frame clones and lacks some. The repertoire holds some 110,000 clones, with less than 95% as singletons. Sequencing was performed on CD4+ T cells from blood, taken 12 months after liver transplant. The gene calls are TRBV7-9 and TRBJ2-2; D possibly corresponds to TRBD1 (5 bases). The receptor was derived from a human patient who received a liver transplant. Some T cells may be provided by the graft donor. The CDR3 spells CASNLQGNTGELFF. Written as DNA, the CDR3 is TGTGCCAGCAACCTCCAGGGGAACACCGGGGAGCTGTTTTTT.